Shown below are 25 T cell receptor beta chains from a single sample sequenced in a study of control samples from healthy donors and cancer patients. The repertoire was sequenced with immunoSEQ multiplex PCR; TCRdb's copy has only in-frame clones and lacks some. This table holds 160,000 or so clones, about 94% found once. The sequenced sample consisted of blood. These receptors were taken from a woman aged 40 to 50 in good health.

With respect to this clone: The identical CDR3 is also encoded by other nucleotide sequences in the sample. This sequence joins TRBV6-2 or TRBV6-3 and TRBJ2-7; D unclear. CDR1 is MNHEY, CDR2 SVGEGT, per germline. V lost 2 bases and J lost 3, with 5 bases in between. The length of the CDR3 is 12 residues. Here the CDR3 DNA reads TGTGCCAGCAGTTACCTGGACTACGAGCAGTACTTC. Its protein product is CASSYLDYEQYF.

This rearrangement joins TRBV5-1 to TRBJ2-3; no reliable D call. Germline-derived CDR1 and CDR2 are SGHRS and YFSETQ. V was clipped by 0 bases and J by 0 bases, with 8 bases between them. The CDR3 is made up of 15 amino acids. CDR3 in amino acids: CASSLVTPSTDTQYF. The DNA of the CDR3 is TGCGCCAGCAGCTTGGTGACACCTAGCACAGATACGCAGTATTTT. The full variable domain, with the rest looked up from reference TRBV5-1 and TRBJ2-3, is KAGVTQTPRYLIKTRGQQVTLSCSPISGHRSVSWYQQTPGQGLQFLFEYFSETQRNKGNFPGRFSGRQFSNSRSEMNVSTLELGDSALYLCASSLVTPSTDTQYFGPGTRLTVL.

This sequence joins TRBV27 and TRBJ1-4; 10 bases are shared with TRBD1. Trimming took 5 bases from V and 5 from J; bases not matched to a gene: 5. Germline loops: CDR1 MNHEY, CDR2 SMNVEV (reference sequence). The CDR3 sequence is 15 residues long. CDR3 in amino acids: CASSDRTGGNEKLFF. CDR3 in DNA: TGTGCCAGCAGTGACCGGACAGGGGGGAATGAAAAACTGTTTTTT.

This chain joins TRBV5-8 and TRBJ2-3; weak D call: TRBD2 (6 bases). V shed 2 bases and J shed 7 bases, with 23 bases lying between them. The CDR3 sequence is 17 residues long. Germline CDR1 reads SGHTS; CDR2 reads YDEGEE. CDR3 residues: CASSFFLAGRKRYTQYF. The CDR3 DNA reads TGTGCCAGCAGCTTTTTTCTGGCGGGGAGGAAAAGGTATACGCAGTATTTT.

The rearrangement joins TRBV5-1 to TRBJ2-7; 7 nucleotides match TRBD1. The germline gives CDR1 SGHRS, CDR2 YFSETQ. The CDR3 length is 14 residues. V lost 3 bases and J lost 5; bases outside the gene matches: 8. The CDR3 sequence: CASSSRSGTDEQYF. CDR3 coding DNA: TGCGCCAGCAGCTCCCGGTCCGGGACAGACGAGCAGTACTTC. Full variable domain (rest looked up from reference TRBV5-1 and TRBJ2-7): KAGVTQTPRYLIKTRGQQVTLSCSPISGHRSVSWYQQTPGQGLQFLFEYFSETQRNKGNFPGRFSGRQFSNSRSEMNVSTLELGDSALYLCASSSRSGTDEQYFGPGTRLTVT.

The chain links TRBV9 to TRBJ1-4; the D gene is possibly TRBD1 (5 bases). Trimming cost V 2 bases and J 7 bases, with 12 bases left between them. The germline V gene encodes CDR1 SGDLS and CDR2 YYNGEE. The CDR3 sequence is 14 residues long. CDR3 bases: TGTGCCAGCAGCGTCCGGGACGGTGGTGAAAAACTGTTTTTT. As protein: CASSVRDGGEKLFF.

The chain combines TRBV7-2 with TRBJ2-5; D gene unclear. V lost 2 bases to trimming and J lost 3 bases, with 10 bases between them. The V gene's germline CDR1 is SGHTA and CDR2 FQGNSA. This CDR3 contains 14 residues. The CDR3 sequence is CASSLYGAEETQYF. In DNA, the CDR3 is TGTGCCAGCAGCTTATATGGAGCCGAAGAGACCCAGTACTTC.

The V and J genes are TRBV6-1 and TRBJ1-1, with 7 bases identical to TRBD1. V shed 1 base, J shed 7 bases, and the junction held 3 bases outside the gene matches. The V gene's germline CDR1 is MNHNS and CDR2 SASEGT. The CDR3 loop spans 13 amino acids. This CDR3 is CASSEGNRGEAFF. CDR3 DNA sequence: TGTGCCAGCAGTGAAGGGAACAGGGGTGAAGCTTTCTTT.

J is TRBJ2-7 and V is TRBV15, with TRBD1 matching over 11 bases. This CDR3 contains 15 residues. Per germline, CDR1 LNHNV and CDR2 YYDKDF (reference sequence). J gave up 2 bases and V 3 bases, and 3 bases lay outside the gene matches. Here the CDR3 reads CATSRGQGGPYEQYF. DNA for the CDR3: TGTGCCACCAGCAGGGGACAGGGGGGGCCCTACGAGCAGTACTTC. Complete variable domain (other parts from reference TRBV15 and TRBJ2-7): DAMVIQNPRYQVTQFGKPVTLSCSQTLNHNVMYWYQQKSSQAPKLLFHYYDKDFNNEADTPDNFQSRRPNTSFCFLDIRSPGLGDTAMYLCATSRGQGGPYEQYFGPGTRLTVT.

The chain links TRBV7-2 to TRBJ2-3, with a tentative D call TRBD2 (5 bases). The V and J ends lost 1 base and 4 bases respectively, with 12 bases between them. CDR3 length: 15 residues. Germline loops: CDR1 SGHTA, CDR2 FQGNSA. The CDR3 spells CASSLGLATPDTQYF. CDR3 DNA sequence: TGTGCCAGCAGCTTAGGGTTAGCGACTCCAGATACGCAGTATTTT. The whole variable domain, filled in from reference TRBV7-2 and TRBJ2-3, reads GAGVSQSPSNKVTEKGKDVELRCDPISGHTALYWYRQSLGQGLEFLIYFQGNSAPDKSGLPSDRFSAERTGGSVSTLTIQRTQQEDSAVYLCASSLGLATPDTQYFGPGTRLTVL.

The rearrangement joins TRBV5-4 to TRBJ2-7; 7 nucleotides match TRBD1. Trimming cost V 0 bases and J 5 bases; bases outside gene matches: 5. There are 14 residues in the CDR3. CDR1 is SGHNT and CDR2 is YYREEE in the germline V gene (reference sequence). The CDR3 DNA reads as TGTGCCAGCAGCTTGGGACAGGGAATCAACGAGCAGTACTTC. Translation: CASSLGQGINEQYF.

The chain links TRBV6-5 to TRBJ2-7, with D perhaps assigned TRBD1 or TRBD2 (5 bases each). The CDR3 has 13 amino acids. V shed 6 bases and J shed 4 bases, with 13 bases lying between them. The germline V gene encodes CDR1 MNHEY and CDR2 SVGAGI. The chain's CDR3 is CASSEGTAYEQYF. As DNA, the CDR3 is TGTGCCAGCAGCGAGGGGACCGCTTACGAGCAGTACTTC.

The V call is TRBV5-1, the J call TRBJ2-7; a weak D match, TRBD1 (5 bases). The CDR3 extends over 15 amino acids. Trimming shortened V by 4 bases and J by 2 bases, and 16 bases separated the two germline ends. CDR1 SGHRS and CDR2 YFSETQ come from the germline V gene. The CDR3 DNA reads TGCGCCAGCAGCCCCCCTAACAGGCCCCCCTACGAGCAGTACTTC. This encodes CASSPPNRPPYEQYF. The complete variable domain, with remaining parts taken from reference TRBV5-1 and TRBJ2-7, reads KAGVTQTPRYLIKTRGQQVTLSCSPISGHRSVSWYQQTPGQGLQFLFEYFSETQRNKGNFPGRFSGRQFSNSRSEMNVSTLELGDSALYLCASSPPNRPPYEQYFGPGTRLTVT.

This rearrangement joins TRBV7-9 to TRBJ1-1; 8 bases agree with TRBD1. CDR3 length: 16 amino acids. The V gene's germline CDR1 is SEHNR and CDR2 FQNEAQ (reference sequence). J lost 1 base, V lost 6 bases, and 10 bases had no gene match. This chain's CDR3 is CASRHSPGTGNTEAFF. The CDR3 DNA reads TGTGCCAGCAGACACAGTCCCGGGACAGGGAACACTGAAGCTTTCTTT.

This sequence joins TRBV9 and TRBJ2-5, with D hard to call. CDR1 is SGDLS, CDR2 YYNGEE, per germline. V lost 4 bases and J lost 5, with 15 bases in between. This CDR3 spans 14 amino acids. DNA for the CDR3: TGTGCCAGCAGCCACCGGGCCGTGGGGGAGACCCAGTACTTC. Encoded protein: CASSHRAVGETQYF.

The rearrangement joins TRBV5-1 to TRBJ1-2, with 12 bases aligning to TRBD1. The ends lost 0 bases at V and 0 bases at J; junction bases unmatched: 9. The CDR3 is 19 residues long. CDR1 is SGHRS, CDR2 YFSETQ, per germline. CDR3 sequence reads: CASSLGPPGQGASNYGYTF. In DNA form, the CDR3 reads TGCGCCAGCAGCTTGGGGCCTCCGGGACAGGGGGCCTCTAACTATGGCTACACCTTC.

For the CDR3, the DNA is TGTGCCAGCTGGACCGTGGGCACCTCCTACGAGCAGTACTTC. Translating gives CASWTVGTSYEQYF. The J gene is TRBJ2-7, the V gene TRBV6-5; the D is unclear. The V end lost 8 bases, the J end lost 0 bases, and 14 bases lay between the germline ends. The CDR3 is 14 residues long. CDR1 is MNHEY and CDR2 is SVGAGI in the germline V gene.

The V gene is TRBV6-2 or TRBV6-3, the J gene TRBJ2-7; weak D call: TRBD2 (5 bases). Germline-derived CDR1 and CDR2 are MNHEY and SVGEGT. V was trimmed by 4 bases and J by 0 bases, leaving 7 bases between them. This CDR3 comprises 13 residues. This chain's CDR3 is CASSLSGSYEQYF. Written as DNA, the CDR3 is TGTGCCAGCAGTTTGAGCGGCTCCTACGAGCAGTACTTC.

V and J are TRBV6-5 and TRBJ2-6, with a tentative D call TRBD1 (6 bases). V lost 5 bases and J 0 bases, leaving 8 bases between the germline ends. Germline CDR1 is MNHEY and CDR2 is SVGAGI. This CDR3 is built from 15 residues. CDR3 DNA sequence: TGTGCCAGCAGTACAGGGTTCTCTGGGGCCAACGTCCTGACTTTC. Protein sequence: CASSTGFSGANVLTF.

In its sample, this clone was seen once. The chain carries TRBV5-1 and TRBJ2-5; no clear D. The CDR3 is 14 residues long. The germline gives CDR1 SGHRS, CDR2 YFSETQ. Trimming removed 0 bases from V and 2 bases from J, with 8 bases in between. This CDR3 is CASSLVSEQETQYF. CDR3 in DNA: TGCGCCAGCAGCTTGGTGTCAGAACAAGAGACCCAGTACTTC.

V is TRBV3-1 (or the pseudogene TRBV3-2) and J is TRBJ1-4, with 8 positions matching TRBD1. This CDR3 is 17 amino acids long. Germline CDR1 reads LGHDT; CDR2 reads YNNKEL (reference sequence). The trim removed 2 bases at V and 4 bases at J, leaving 9 bases unmatched. CDR3: CASSQLPRTGNNEKLFF. In DNA form, the CDR3 reads TGTGCCAGCAGCCAACTCCCTCGGACAGGGAATAATGAAAAACTGTTTTTT.

V gene TRBV7-2 combines with J gene TRBJ1-6, with TRBD1 matching 7 bases. In germline, CDR1 is SGHTA, CDR2 FQGNSA. V trimming: 0 bases; J trimming: 10 bases; junction bases outside the gene matches: 6. The CDR3 length is 15 residues. The CDR3 DNA follows: TGTGCCAGCAGCTTAGCGGGAGGAGGGGGCTCACCCCTCCACTTT. This encodes CASSLAGGGGSPLHF.

This chain joins TRBV7-9 and TRBJ2-1; 13 nucleotides match TRBD2. Germline CDR1 is SEHNR and CDR2 is FQNEAQ (reference sequence). The CDR3 sequence is 17 residues long. Unmatched junction bases numbered 9, after V lost 8 bases and J lost 2 bases. The CDR3, as DNA: TGTGCCAGCGGATTACTAGCGGGAGGGCCCACCTACAATGAGCAGTTCTTC. This gives the protein CASGLLAGGPTYNEQFF.

The rearrangement uses TRBV10-3 and TRBJ2-3; the D is unclear. V shed 2 bases and J shed 11 bases, with 8 bases lying between them. The germline gives CDR1 ENHRY, CDR2 SYGVKD. This CDR3 is 11 amino acids long. The CDR3 region is CAISELELQYF. CDR3 nucleotide sequence: TGTGCCATCAGTGAGCTGGAATTGCAGTATTTT.

The chain carries TRBV28 and TRBJ2-7, with 7 bases fitting TRBD2. The germline gives CDR1 MDHEN, CDR2 SYDVKM. V shed 8 bases and J 1 base; nucleotides not matched to a gene: 5. The CDR3 is made up of 13 amino acids. Here the CDR3 reads CASLSGTSYEQYF. The CDR3 DNA sequence: TGTGCCAGCCTGAGCGGGACGTCCTACGAGCAGTACTTC.